The 3 T cell receptor beta chains in this list originate from one sample, sequenced in a study of Graves' ophthalmopathy and Graves' hyperthyroidism. Amplifying from RNA transcripts, the study obtained TCR beta CDR3 regions. RT-PCR in the first round used HTBI primers; a second-round multiplex PCR followed. TCRdb reprocessed the multiplex PCR reads with MiXCR, giving one entry per CDR3 protein. The sample shows approximately 330,000 distinct CDR3 sequences, 17% of them seen only once. Sequencing used peripheral blood. These receptors came from an adult man with Graves' ophthalmopathy.

This clonotype came up many times. V gene TRBV7-8 combines with J gene TRBJ2-4; D perhaps matches TRBD1 (6 bases). Between the trimmed V and J ends, which lost 0 bases and 6 bases, there was a span of 12 bases. This CDR3 is 15 amino acids long. Germline-derived CDR1 and CDR2 are SGHVS and FQNEAQ. As DNA, the CDR3 is TGTGCCAGCAGCTTAGCTGGGGGCCGGGGAAACATTCAGTACTTC. Residues: CASSLAGGRGNIQYF.

The sample holds many counts of this clonotype. This rearrangement joins TRBV27 to TRBJ1-6; D gene unclear. Germline values: CDR1 MNHEY, CDR2 SMNVEV (reference sequence). The CDR3 is made up of 14 amino acids. The V end lost 1 base, the J end lost 8 bases, and 9 bases lay between the germline ends. CDR3 in amino acids: CASSLYRSHSPLHF. The CDR3 DNA reads as TGTGCCAGCAGTTTATATCGGTCCCATTCACCCCTCCACTTT.

The chain has TRBV6-1 and TRBJ2-5; 8 nucleotides match TRBD1. The trim removed 6 bases at V and 1 base at J, leaving 10 bases unmatched. Germline CDR1 MNHNS, CDR2 SASEGT. The CDR3 covers 16 residues. Here the CDR3 reads CASRPRTGSLQETQYF. DNA for the CDR3: TGTGCCAGCAGACCTCGGACAGGGAGCCTCCAAGAGACCCAGTACTTC.